Below, one T cell receptor beta chain is given with its context. V lost 0 bases and J lost 5; bases outside the gene matches: 5. This CDR3 has 15 residues. CDR1 and CDR2 from the germline V gene are SGHNT and YYREEE (reference sequence). The data originate from a study of blood T cell repertoires in COVID-19. Study as a whole: Nucleic acid was either cDNA or gDNA, and it came from T cells, B-cell-depleted T cells, or PBMCs.

Under the authors' procedure: Estimated nucleated cell counts came from reference gene primer amplification. Some clones are missing from TCRdb's copy, which holds only in-frame ones; the method was immunoSEQ multiplex PCR. V and J calls and clone size come straight from that table; D and trimming were deduced from the DNA. The table includes some 40,000 clones, over 75% detected once. The specimen sequenced was peripheral blood. The receptor was isolated from a woman over 75 with acute or convalescent COVID-19. The V call is TRBV5-4, the J call TRBJ2-5, with TRBD2 matching 9 bases. The CDR3: CASSLGVSGSETQYF. The CDR3, as DNA: TGTGCCAGCAGCTTGGGAGTTAGCGGGAGCGAGACCCAGTACTTC.